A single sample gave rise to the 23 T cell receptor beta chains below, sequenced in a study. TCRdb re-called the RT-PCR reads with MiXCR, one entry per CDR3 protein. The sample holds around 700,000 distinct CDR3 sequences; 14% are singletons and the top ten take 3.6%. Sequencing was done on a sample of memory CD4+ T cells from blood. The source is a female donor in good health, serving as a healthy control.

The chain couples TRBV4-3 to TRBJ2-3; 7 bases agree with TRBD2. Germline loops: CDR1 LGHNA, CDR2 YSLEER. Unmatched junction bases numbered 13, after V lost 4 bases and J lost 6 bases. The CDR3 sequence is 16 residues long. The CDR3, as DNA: TGCGCCAGCAGCCGCGGCTGGGGAGGGCGAGGGGATACGCAGTATTTT. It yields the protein CASSRGWGGRGDTQYF.

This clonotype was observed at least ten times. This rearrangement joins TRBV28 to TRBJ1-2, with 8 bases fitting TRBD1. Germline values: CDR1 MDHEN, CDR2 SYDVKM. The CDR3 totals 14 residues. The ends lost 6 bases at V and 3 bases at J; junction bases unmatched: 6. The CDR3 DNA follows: TGTGCCAGCAGGTGGACAGGGAGAGACTATGGCTACACCTTC. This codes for CASRWTGRDYGYTF.

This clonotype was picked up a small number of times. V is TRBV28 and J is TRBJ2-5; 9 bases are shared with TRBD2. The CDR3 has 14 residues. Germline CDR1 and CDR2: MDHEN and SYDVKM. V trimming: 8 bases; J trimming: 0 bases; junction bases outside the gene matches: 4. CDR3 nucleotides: TGTGCCAGCGATCTAGCGGGGAACCAAGAGACCCAGTACTTC. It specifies CASDLAGNQETQYF. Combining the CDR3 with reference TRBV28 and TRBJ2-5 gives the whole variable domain DVKVTQSSRYLVKRTGEKVFLECVQDMDHENMFWYRQDPGLGLRLIYFSYDVKMKEKGDIPEGYSVSREKKERFSLILESASTNQTSMYLCASDLAGNQETQYFGPGTRLLVL.

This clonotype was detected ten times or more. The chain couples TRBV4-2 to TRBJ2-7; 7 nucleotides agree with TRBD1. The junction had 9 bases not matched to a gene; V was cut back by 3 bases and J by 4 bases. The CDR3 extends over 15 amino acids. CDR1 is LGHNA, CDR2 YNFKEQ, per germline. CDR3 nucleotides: TGTGCCAGCAGCCAGACCCACGGGACAGCGTACGAGCAGTACTTC. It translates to CASSQTHGTAYEQYF.

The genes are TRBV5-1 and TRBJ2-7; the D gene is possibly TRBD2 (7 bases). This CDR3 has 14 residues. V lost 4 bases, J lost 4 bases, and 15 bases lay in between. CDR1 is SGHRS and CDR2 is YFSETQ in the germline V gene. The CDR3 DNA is TGCGCCAGCAGCAAACTCGGGGGGCCTTACGAGCAGTACTTC. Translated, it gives CASSKLGGPYEQYF.

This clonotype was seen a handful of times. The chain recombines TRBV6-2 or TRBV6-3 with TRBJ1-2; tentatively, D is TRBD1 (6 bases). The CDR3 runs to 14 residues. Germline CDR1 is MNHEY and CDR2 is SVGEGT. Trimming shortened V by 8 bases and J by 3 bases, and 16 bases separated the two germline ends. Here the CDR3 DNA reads TGTGCCAGCGCCCCCAGGGACATAGACTATGGCTACACCTTC. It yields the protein CASAPRDIDYGYTF.

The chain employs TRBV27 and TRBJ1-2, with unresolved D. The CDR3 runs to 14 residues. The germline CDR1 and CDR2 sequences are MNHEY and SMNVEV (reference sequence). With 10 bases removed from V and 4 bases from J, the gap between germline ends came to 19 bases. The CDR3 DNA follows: TGTGCCATCAGCCCCCGGGCGGGTACCTATGGCTACACCTTC. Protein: CAISPRAGTYGYTF.

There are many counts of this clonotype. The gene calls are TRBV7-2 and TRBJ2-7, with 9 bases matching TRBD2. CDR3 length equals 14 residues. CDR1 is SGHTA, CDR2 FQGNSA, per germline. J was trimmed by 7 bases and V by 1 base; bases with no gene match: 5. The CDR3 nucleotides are TGTGCCAGCAGCTTAGGTTTGACTAGCGGTGAGCAGTACTTC. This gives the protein CASSLGLTSGEQYF.

The CDR3: CASTGTVNTGELFF. CDR3 DNA: TGTGCCAGCACGGGGACAGTGAACACCGGGGAGCTGTTTTTT. The rearrangement uses TRBV11-2 and TRBJ2-2; 7 positions match TRBD1. J gave up 1 base and V 7 bases, and 3 bases lay outside the gene matches. Germline values: CDR1 SGHAT, CDR2 FQNNGV. The CDR3 consists of 14 residues.

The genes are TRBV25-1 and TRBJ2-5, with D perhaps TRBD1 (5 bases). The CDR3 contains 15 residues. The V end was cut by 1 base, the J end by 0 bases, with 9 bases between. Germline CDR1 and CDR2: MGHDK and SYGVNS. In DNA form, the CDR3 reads TGTGCCAGCAGTGAATGGGGCGTGTACCAAGAGACCCAGTACTTC. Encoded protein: CASSEWGVYQETQYF. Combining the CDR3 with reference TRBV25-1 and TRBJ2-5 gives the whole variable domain EADIYQTPRYLVIGTGKKITLECSQTMGHDKMYWYQQDPGMELHLIHYSYGVNSTEKGDLSSESTVSRIRTEHFPLTLESARPSHTSQYLCASSEWGVYQETQYFGPGTRLLVL.

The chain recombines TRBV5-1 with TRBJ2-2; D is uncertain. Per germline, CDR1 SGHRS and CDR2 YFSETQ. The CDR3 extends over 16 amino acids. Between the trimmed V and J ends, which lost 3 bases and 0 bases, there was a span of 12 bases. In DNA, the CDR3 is TGCGCCAGCAGCTCCTACACCTCCGCGAACACCGGGGAGCTGTTTTTT. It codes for CASSSYTSANTGELFF.

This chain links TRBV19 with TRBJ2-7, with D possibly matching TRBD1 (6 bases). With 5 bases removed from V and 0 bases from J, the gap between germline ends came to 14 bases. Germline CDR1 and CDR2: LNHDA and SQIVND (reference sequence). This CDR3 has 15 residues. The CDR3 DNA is TGTGCCAGTAGTCGGACCCGGGACACCTCCTACGAGCAGTACTTC. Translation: CASSRTRDTSYEQYF.

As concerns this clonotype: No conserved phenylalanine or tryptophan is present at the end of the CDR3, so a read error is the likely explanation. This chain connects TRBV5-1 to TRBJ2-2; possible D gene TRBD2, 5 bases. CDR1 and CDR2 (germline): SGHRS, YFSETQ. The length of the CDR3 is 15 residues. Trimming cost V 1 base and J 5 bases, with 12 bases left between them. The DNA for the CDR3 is TGCGCCAGCAGCTTGCTTGGGAGTAAGACCGGGGAGCTGTTTGTT. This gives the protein CASSLLGSKTGELFV.

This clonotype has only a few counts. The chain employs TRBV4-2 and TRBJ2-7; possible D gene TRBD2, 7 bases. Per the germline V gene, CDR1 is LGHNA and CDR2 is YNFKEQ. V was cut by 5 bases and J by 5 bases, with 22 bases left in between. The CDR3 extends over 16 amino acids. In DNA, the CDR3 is TGTGCCAGCAGCATGATCCAGGGGCAGGGGAGGGACGAGCAGTACTTC. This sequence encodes CASSMIQGQGRDEQYF.

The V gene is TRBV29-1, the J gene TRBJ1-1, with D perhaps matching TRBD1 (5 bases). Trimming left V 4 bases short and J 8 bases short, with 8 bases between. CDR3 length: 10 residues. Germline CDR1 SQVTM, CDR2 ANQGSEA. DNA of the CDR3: TGCAGCGTTGGTCGGGACGAAGCTTTCTTT. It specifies CSVGRDEAFF.

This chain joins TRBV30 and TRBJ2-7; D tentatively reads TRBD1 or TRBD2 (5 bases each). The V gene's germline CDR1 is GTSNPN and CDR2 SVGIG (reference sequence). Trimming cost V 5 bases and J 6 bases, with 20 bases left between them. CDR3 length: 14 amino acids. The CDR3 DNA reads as TGTGCCTGGGGTACGGGACCTACGCCCGGCGAGCAGTACTTC. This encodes CAWGTGPTPGEQYF.

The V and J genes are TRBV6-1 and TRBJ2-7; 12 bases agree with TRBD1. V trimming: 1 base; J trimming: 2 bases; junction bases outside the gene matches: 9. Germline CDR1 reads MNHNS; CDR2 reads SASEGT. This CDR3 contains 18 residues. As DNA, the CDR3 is TGTGCCAGCAGTGAAGGGGGACAGGGGGCTTTTTATACCTACGAGCAGTACTTC. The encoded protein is CASSEGGQGAFYTYEQYF.

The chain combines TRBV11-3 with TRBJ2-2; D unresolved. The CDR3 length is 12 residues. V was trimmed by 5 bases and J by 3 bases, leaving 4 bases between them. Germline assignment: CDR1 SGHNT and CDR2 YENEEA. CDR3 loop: CASSEDTGELFF. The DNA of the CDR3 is TGTGCCAGCAGCGAGGACACCGGGGAGCTGTTTTTT.

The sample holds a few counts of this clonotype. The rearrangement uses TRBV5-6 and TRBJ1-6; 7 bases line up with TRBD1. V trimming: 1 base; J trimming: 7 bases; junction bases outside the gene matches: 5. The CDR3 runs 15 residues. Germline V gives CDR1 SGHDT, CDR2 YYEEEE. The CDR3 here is CASSLSKGANSPLHF. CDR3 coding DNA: TGTGCCAGCAGCTTGTCTAAGGGGGCAAATTCACCCCTCCACTTT.

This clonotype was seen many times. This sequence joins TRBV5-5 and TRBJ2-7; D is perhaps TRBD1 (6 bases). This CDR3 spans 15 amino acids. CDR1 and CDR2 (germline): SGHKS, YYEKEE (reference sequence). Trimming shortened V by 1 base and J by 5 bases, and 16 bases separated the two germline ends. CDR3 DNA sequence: TGTGCCAGCAGCTTGACAGGGTCGGTCTTCAACGAGCAGTACTTC. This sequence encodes CASSLTGSVFNEQYF. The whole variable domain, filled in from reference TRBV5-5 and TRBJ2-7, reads DAGVTQSPTHLIKTRGQQVTLRCSPISGHKSVSWYQQVLGQGPQFIFQYYEKEERGRGNFPDRFSARQFPNYSSELNVNALLLGDSALYLCASSLTGSVFNEQYFGPGTRLTVT.

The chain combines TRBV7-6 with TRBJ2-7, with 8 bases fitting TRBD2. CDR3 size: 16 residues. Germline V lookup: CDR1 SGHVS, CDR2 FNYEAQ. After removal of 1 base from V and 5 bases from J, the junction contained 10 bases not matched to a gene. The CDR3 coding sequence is TGTGCCAGCAGCTTAGAGGCTAGCGGGTGGGAAAACGAGCAGTACTTC. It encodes CASSLEASGWENEQYF.

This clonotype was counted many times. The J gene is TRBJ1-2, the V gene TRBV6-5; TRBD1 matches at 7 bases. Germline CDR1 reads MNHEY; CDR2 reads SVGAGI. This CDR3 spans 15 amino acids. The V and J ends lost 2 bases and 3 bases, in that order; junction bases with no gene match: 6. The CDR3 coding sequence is TGTGCCAGCAGTTACGAGGGGGCTTCCCACTATGGCTACACCTTC. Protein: CASSYEGASHYGYTF.

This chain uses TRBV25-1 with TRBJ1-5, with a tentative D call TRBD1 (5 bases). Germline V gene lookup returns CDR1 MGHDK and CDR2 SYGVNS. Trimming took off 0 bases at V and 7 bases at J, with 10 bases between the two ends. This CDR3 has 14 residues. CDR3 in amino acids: CASSEYGAHQPQHF. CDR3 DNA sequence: TGTGCCAGCAGTGAATATGGGGCCCACCAGCCCCAGCATTTT.